This passage covers 10 T cell receptor beta chains from one sample sequenced in a study of blood T cell repertoires in COVID-19. Only in-frame clones appear in the TCRdb table, and some are missing; sequencing was by immunoSEQ multiplex PCR. The sample holds approximately 120,000 clones, 85% seen once. The specimen was peripheral blood. The receptors stem from a woman older than 75 with COVID-19, enrolled during active disease.

The rearrangement links TRBV7-2 to TRBJ1-1; tentative D call: TRBD1 (5 bases). The CDR3 covers 14 residues. In germline, CDR1 is SGHTA, CDR2 FQGNSA. V was trimmed by 1 base and J by 3 bases, leaving 9 bases between them. This chain's CDR3 is CASSLDPGYTEAFF. In DNA, the CDR3 is TGTGCCAGCAGCTTAGACCCAGGGTACACTGAAGCTTTCTTT.

There are many counts of this clone. V usage is TRBV6-5 and J usage is TRBJ1-1; TRBD1 is a possible D gene (5 bases). This CDR3 comprises 13 residues. CDR1 is MNHEY and CDR2 is SVGAGI in the germline V gene. The germline V and J ends were trimmed by 5 bases and 6 bases, with 13 bases remaining between them. The CDR3 region is CASSRTSLSEAFF. The CDR3 DNA reads as TGTGCCAGCAGTCGGACAAGCTTATCTGAAGCTTTCTTT.

The V gene is TRBV24-1, the J gene TRBJ2-3; D gene unclear. The germline V gene has CDR1 KGHDR and CDR2 SFDVKD. Trimming shortened V by 4 bases and J by 3 bases, and 7 bases separated the two germline ends. The CDR3 contains 13 residues. The CDR3 loop is CATSDLLTDTQYF. In DNA form, the CDR3 reads TGTGCCACCAGTGACCTCTTGACAGATACGCAGTATTTT.

J is TRBJ1-1 and V is TRBV6-1, with D possibly being TRBD1 (5 bases). The germline V gene has CDR1 MNHNS and CDR2 SASEGT. The CDR3 covers 16 residues. Trimming cost V 1 base and J 2 bases, with 14 bases left between them. Written as DNA, the CDR3 is TGTGCCAGCAGTGAAGAAAGTAGGGGCCGCAACACTGAAGCTTTCTTT. Protein sequence: CASSEESRGRNTEAFF.

The rearrangement joins TRBV18 to TRBJ2-7; no definite D call. This CDR3 region has 11 residues. Germline values: CDR1 KGHSH, CDR2 LQKENI. V lost 6 bases, J lost 0 bases, and 3 bases lay in between. In DNA form, the CDR3 reads TGTGCCAGCTCCCACTCCTACGAGCAGTACTTC. It encodes CASSHSYEQYF. Looking up the rest from reference TRBV18 and TRBJ2-7 gives the full variable domain: NAGVMQNPRHLVRRRGQEARLRCSPMKGHSHVYWYRQLPEEGLKFMVYLQKENIIDESGMPKERFSAEFPKEGPSILRIQQVVRGDSAAYFCASSHSYEQYFGPGTRLTVT.

The rearrangement joins TRBV6-2 or TRBV6-3 to TRBJ2-5; D call uncertain. This CDR3 contains 14 residues. V lost 3 bases, J lost 5 bases, and 13 bases lay in between. Germline loops: CDR1 MNHEY, CDR2 SVGEGT. The CDR3 sequence: CASSYQAGGETQYF. CDR3 DNA sequence: TGTGCCAGCAGTTATCAAGCAGGTGGGGAGACCCAGTACTTC.

The CDR3, as DNA: TGTGCCAGCAGCCAGACAGGAGCAAATGAAAAACTGTTTTTT. Its protein product is CASSQTGANEKLFF. The chain is built from TRBV6-4 and TRBJ1-4; tentative D call: TRBD1 (6 bases). Per the germline V gene, CDR1 is MRHNA and CDR2 is SNTAGT. The length of the CDR3 is 14 residues. The germline V and J ends were trimmed by 6 bases and 5 bases, with 13 bases remaining between them.

DNA for the CDR3: TGTGCCAGCAGCCAAAGCGGGGCTGAGACCCAGTACTTC. Translation: CASSQSGAETQYF. The J gene is TRBJ2-5, the V gene TRBV3-1 (or the pseudogene TRBV3-2); 7 nucleotides line up with TRBD2. CDR1 LGHDT and CDR2 YNNKEL come from the germline V gene (reference sequence). J gave up 5 bases and V 2 bases, and 2 bases lay outside the gene matches. The CDR3 has 13 amino acids.

The chain employs TRBV5-1 and TRBJ2-1, with 8 bases lining up with TRBD2. CDR1 is SGHRS and CDR2 is YFSETQ in the germline V gene. V dropped 2 bases and J dropped 5; count of bases not matched to a gene: 6. The CDR3 covers 15 residues. In DNA form, the CDR3 reads TGCGCCAGCAGCTTAAGCGGGAGCAAGGACAATGAGCAGTTCTTC. It codes for CASSLSGSKDNEQFF.

The chain joins TRBV28 to TRBJ2-1, with 9 bases aligning to TRBD1. Trimming removed 6 bases from V and 4 bases from J; junction bases left unmatched: 7. The germline V gene has CDR1 MDHEN and CDR2 SYDVKM. The CDR3 extends over 15 amino acids. The CDR3: CASRGAGQGYNEQFF. The DNA of the CDR3 is TGTGCCAGCAGAGGTGCGGGACAGGGTTACAATGAGCAGTTCTTC.